The source of this TCR beta chain is a study of blood T cell repertoires in COVID-19. Background on the study: COVID-19 samples, acute and convalescent, were from the United States, Italy and Spain. PBMCs, B-cell-depleted T cells, or T cells provided the cDNA or gDNA that made up the material.

With 3 bases removed from V and 0 bases from J, the gap between germline ends came to 16 bases. The CDR3 contains 17 residues. Germline-derived CDR1 and CDR2 are MGHRA and YSYEKL. In the study's own analysis: Amplified reference gene primers provided the basis for estimating nucleated cell counts. Using immunoSEQ multiplex PCR, the repertoire was profiled, and TCRdb retains in-frame clones only, with some absent. V, J and clone size reflect that table, while D and trimming were determined from the DNA. The data show some 130,000 clones, with about 78% seen just once and roughly 9.7% held by the top ten.

The TCR originated in a man in his sixties who had recovered from COVID-19. The chain links TRBV4-1 to TRBJ2-3; a possible D gene is TRBD2 (5 bases). The sample taken for sequencing was peripheral blood. In DNA, the CDR3 is TGCGCCAGCAGCCAGGTTGGCAAAGGCGGGAGCACAGATACGCAGTATTTT. This encodes CASSQVGKGGSTDTQYF.